One and the same sample provided the 21 T cell receptor beta chains below, sequenced in a study of radiotherapy plus CTLA-4 blockade in lung cancer. TCRdb keeps only in-frame clones here, not all; method: immunoSEQ multiplex PCR. Here the sample spans 110,000 or so clones, more than 65% being singletons. Source: peripheral blood, taken from a patient treated with radiotherapy plus ipilimumab. These receptors all come from a human donor with non-small cell lung cancer who had a partial response to radiotherapy plus ipilimumab.

This clone is classed as medium-sized (0.01 to 0.1%). The chain employs TRBV6-1 and TRBJ1-1, with D possibly TRBD1 on 5 matching bases. The germline V gene has CDR1 MNHNS and CDR2 SASEGT. CDR3 length equals 12 residues. V was shortened by 8 bases and J by 5 bases, with 12 bases between the two germline ends. CDR3 protein: CASGRVETEAFF. Here the CDR3 DNA reads TGTGCCAGCGGCAGGGTTGAGACTGAAGCTTTCTTT.

The V and J genes are TRBV7-8 and TRBJ2-4; D unresolved. Germline V gene lookup returns CDR1 SGHVS and CDR2 FQNEAQ. V was shortened by 4 bases and J by 2 bases, with 6 bases between the two germline ends. The CDR3 extends over 13 amino acids. The CDR3 sequence is CASSSVSKNIQYF. The CDR3 DNA reads TGTGCCAGCAGCTCCGTCTCCAAAAACATTCAGTACTTC.

This chain links TRBV5-8 with TRBJ2-7, with 11 nucleotides matching TRBD2. From germline, CDR1 is SGHTS and CDR2 YDEGEE. Unmatched junction bases numbered 9, after V lost 4 bases and J lost 6 bases. There are 15 residues in the CDR3. Here the CDR3 reads CASSRRLAGQGEQYF. The CDR3, as DNA: TGTGCCAGCAGCCGGAGACTAGCGGGACAGGGCGAGCAGTACTTC.

V and J are TRBV19 and TRBJ2-1; 9 positions agree with TRBD2. The CDR3 loop spans 19 amino acids. Germline-derived CDR1 and CDR2 are LNHDA and SQIVND (reference sequence). V was clipped by 4 bases and J by 3 bases; unmatched bases: 16. The CDR3 is CASSTSNQLAGSRYNEQFF. In nucleotides, the CDR3 is TGTGCCAGTAGTACTTCCAACCAGCTAGCGGGATCACGCTACAATGAGCAGTTCTTC.

CDR3 DNA sequence: TGTGCCAGCAGCCGACGTCGAAGCGGCTTACACTACGAGCAGTACTTC. It encodes CASSRRRSGLHYEQYF. The chain employs TRBV5-6 and TRBJ2-7; possibly TRBD2 for D (5 bases). There are 16 residues in the CDR3. The germline V and J ends were trimmed by 4 bases and 3 bases, with 20 bases remaining between them. The germline CDR1 and CDR2 sequences are SGHDT and YYEEEE.

This clone was seen just once. The chain couples TRBV28 to TRBJ2-5; D uncertain. The J call could be wrong; TRBJ2-7 is a better fit for the DNA end. There are 16 residues in the CDR3. Germline V gene lookup returns CDR1 MDHEN and CDR2 SYDVKM. This chain's CDR3 is CASFTSSARSAYEQYF. The CDR3 nucleotides are TGTGCCAGCTTCACGAGCTCAGCGCGGTCAGCCTACGAGCAGTACTTC.

Regarding this clone: This CDR3 is also generated by other DNA sequences in the sample. The gene calls are TRBV25-1 and TRBJ2-1, with a tentative D call TRBD2 (5 bases). The CDR3 sequence is 14 residues long. Between the trimmed V and J ends, which lost 4 bases and 7 bases, there was a span of 14 bases. CDR1 and CDR2 (germline): MGHDK, SYGVNS. CDR3 loop: CASSVGKVANEQFF. The CDR3 coding sequence is TGTGCCAGCAGTGTCGGGAAAGTGGCGAATGAGCAGTTCTTC.

This rearrangement joins TRBV9 to TRBJ2-3; TRBD2 matches at 9 bases. The CDR3 covers 16 residues. Germline V gene lookup returns CDR1 SGDLS and CDR2 YYNGEE. V lost 4 bases to trimming and J lost 2 bases; unmatched junction nucleotides: 8. The CDR3 here is CASSPRASGTTDTQYF. CDR3 bases: TGTGCCAGCAGCCCTCGGGCTAGCGGGACCACAGATACGCAGTATTTT.

This clone occurred many times. The chain couples TRBV21-1 to TRBJ1-1; the table's D call TRBD1 went unverified against the DNA. TRBV21-1 is listed as a pseudogene. CDR3 length: 16 amino acids. The CDR3 loop reads CASSTRCRPLGAEAFF. DNA of the CDR3: TGTGCCAGCAGCACCCGATGTAGACCCCTGGGCGCTGAAGCTTTCTTT.

The rearrangement links TRBV5-1 to TRBJ2-7, with TRBD2 matching 8 bases. V shed 0 bases, J shed 5 bases, and the junction held 4 bases outside the gene matches. Germline V gene lookup returns CDR1 SGHRS and CDR2 YFSETQ. This CDR3 is 14 amino acids long. The CDR3 protein is CASSLVGRENEQYF. In nucleotides, the CDR3 is TGCGCCAGCAGCTTGGTCGGGAGGGAGAACGAGCAGTACTTC.

V gene TRBV6-1 combines with J gene TRBJ1-5; TRBD1 matches at 7 bases. CDR1 is MNHNS and CDR2 is SASEGT in the germline V gene. The J segment lost 9 bases and the V segment lost 4 bases, leaving 15 bases of the junction unmatched. The CDR3 runs to 16 residues. The CDR3 DNA is TGTGCCAGCAGTGCATCGCACAGGGGCCCAGAGTGGCCCCAGCATTTT. Translating it yields CASSASHRGPEWPQHF.

This clone was detected only a few times. The chain links TRBV5-4 to TRBJ1-1, with a tentative D call TRBD1 (6 bases). V was trimmed by 4 bases and J by 7 bases, leaving 11 bases between them. Germline V gene sequence: CDR1 SGHNT, CDR2 YYREEE (reference sequence). The CDR3 consists of 12 residues. The CDR3 DNA is TGTGCCAGCAGCCTTGACAGGAGTGAAGCTTTCTTT. Translated: CASSLDRSEAFF.

The J gene is TRBJ1-3, the V gene TRBV7-2; no clear D. Germline values: CDR1 SGHTA, CDR2 FQGNSA. The CDR3 covers 14 residues. Trimming cost V 1 base and J 4 bases, with 8 bases left between them. The CDR3 coding sequence is TGTGCCAGCAGCTTAGGTTTCGAGGGAAACACCATATATTTT. It specifies CASSLGFEGNTIYF.

A single count supports this clone. V usage is TRBV19 and J usage is TRBJ2-2; 11 positions agree with TRBD1. The germline gives CDR1 LNHDA, CDR2 SQIVND (reference sequence). V lost 8 bases to trimming and J lost 4 bases; unmatched junction nucleotides: 6. The CDR3 consists of 15 residues. The CDR3 region has the DNA TGTGCCAGTGTAACCGGGACAGGGGGCACCGGGGAGCTGTTTTTT. Its protein product is CASVTGTGGTGELFF.

The chain links TRBV2 to TRBJ2-1; the match to TRBD2 covers 12 bases. The J segment lost 6 bases and the V segment lost 5 bases, leaving 11 bases of the junction unmatched. This CDR3 spans 17 amino acids. CDR1 SNHLY and CDR2 FYNNEI come from the germline V gene. CDR3: CASSPGLAGPSGNEQFF. The CDR3 DNA sequence: TGTGCCAGCAGTCCGGGACTAGCGGGTCCCTCCGGCAATGAGCAGTTCTTC. The full variable domain, in which reference TRBV2 and TRBJ2-1 provide the parts outside the CDR3, is EPEVTQTPSHQVTQMGQEVILRCVPISNHLYFYWYRQILGQKVEFLVSFYNNEISEKSEIFDDQFSVERPDGSNFTLKIRSTKLEDSAMYFCASSPGLAGPSGNEQFFGPGTRLTVL.

The rearrangement joins TRBV4-2 to TRBJ2-4; D remains ambiguous. The CDR3 totals 14 residues. Per germline, CDR1 LGHNA and CDR2 YNFKEQ. The V end lost 0 bases, the J end lost 7 bases, and 10 bases lay between the germline ends. The CDR3 bases are TGTGCCAGCAGCCAAGATCTAGAAAATAACATTCAGTACTTC. Translating it yields CASSQDLENNIQYF.

V gene TRBV28 combines with J gene TRBJ2-1, with D maybe TRBD2 (5 bases). This CDR3 comprises 14 residues. V was shortened by 6 bases and J by 4 bases, with 13 bases between the two germline ends. The V gene's germline CDR1 is MDHEN and CDR2 SYDVKM. CDR3 region: CASSPWAGYNEQFF. The DNA for the CDR3 is TGTGCCAGCAGCCCTTGGGCGGGTTACAATGAGCAGTTCTTC.

This rearrangement joins TRBV2 to TRBJ1-5, with a tentative D call TRBD1 (6 bases). The CDR3 contains 15 residues. In germline, CDR1 is SNHLY, CDR2 FYNNEI. The V and J ends lost 1 base and 10 bases respectively, with 17 bases between them. The CDR3 coding sequence is TGTGCCAGCAGTGAAGAGGGACACTCCGCTTCACCCCAGCATTTT. Its translation: CASSEEGHSASPQHF.

This chain links TRBV5-5 with TRBJ2-7, with TRBD1 matching 10 bases. CDR3 size: 14 residues. Per the germline V gene, CDR1 is SGHKS and CDR2 is YYEKEE (reference sequence). Germline trimming cut 4 bases from V and 3 bases from J; bases unmatched to any gene: 4. CDR3 sequence: CASSTGQGGYEQYF. The CDR3 DNA reads TGTGCCAGCAGCACCGGACAGGGGGGCTACGAGCAGTACTTC. The variable domain in full, with the rest retrieved from reference TRBV5-5 and TRBJ2-7, is DAGVTQSPTHLIKTRGQQVTLRCSPISGHKSVSWYQQVLGQGPQFIFQYYEKEERGRGNFPDRFSARQFPNYSSELNVNALLLGDSALYLCASSTGQGGYEQYFGPGTRLTVT.

The chain joins TRBV5-1 to TRBJ1-1, with 7 bases lining up with TRBD1. This CDR3 spans 17 amino acids. The V segment lost 2 bases and the J segment 2 bases; nucleotides outside the gene matches: 12. CDR1 is SGHRS, CDR2 YFSETQ, per germline. CDR3 in amino acids: CASSFLPTGTANTEAFF. Here the CDR3 DNA reads TGCGCCAGCAGCTTCTTACCGACCGGGACAGCAAACACTGAAGCTTTCTTT.

This clone turned up a few times. This sequence joins TRBV27 and TRBJ2-3; 13 bases line up with TRBD2. The germline V gene has CDR1 MNHEY and CDR2 SMNVEV (reference sequence). The CDR3 runs to 16 residues. J gave up 3 bases and V 2 bases, and 2 bases lay outside the gene matches. CDR3 nucleotides: TGTGCCAGCAGTTTAGGACTAGCGGGAGTTACAGATACGCAGTATTTT. Residues: CASSLGLAGVTDTQYF.